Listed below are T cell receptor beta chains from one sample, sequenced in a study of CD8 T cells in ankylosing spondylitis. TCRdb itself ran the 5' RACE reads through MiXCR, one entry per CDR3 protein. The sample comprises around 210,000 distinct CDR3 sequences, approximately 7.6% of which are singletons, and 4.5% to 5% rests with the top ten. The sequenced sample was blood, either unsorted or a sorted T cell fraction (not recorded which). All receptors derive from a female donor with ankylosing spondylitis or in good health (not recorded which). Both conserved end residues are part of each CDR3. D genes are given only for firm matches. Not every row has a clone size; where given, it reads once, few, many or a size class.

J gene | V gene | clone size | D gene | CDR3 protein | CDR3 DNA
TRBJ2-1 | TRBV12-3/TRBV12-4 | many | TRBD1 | CASSRGTGVYNEQFF | TGTGCCAGCAGCCGCGGGACAGGGGTCTACAATGAGCAGTTCTTC
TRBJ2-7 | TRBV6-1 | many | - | CASGFGNEQYF | TGTGCCAGCGGTTTCGGGAACGAGCAGTACTTC
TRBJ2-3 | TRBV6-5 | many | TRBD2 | CASSYELAGLSTSTDTQYF | TGTGCCAGCAGTTACGAACTAGCGGGACTATCCACTAGCACAGATACGCAGTATTTT
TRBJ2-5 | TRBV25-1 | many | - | CASSEYGGGGRETQYF | TGTGCCAGCAGTGAATATGGGGGAGGAGGGCGGGAGACCCAGTACTTC
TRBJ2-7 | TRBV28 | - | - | CASSLQRAGSYEQYF | TGTGCCAGCAGTTTACAGCGGGCCGGCTCCTACGAGCAGTACTTC
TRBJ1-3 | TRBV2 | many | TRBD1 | CASSENRGDTIYF | TGTGCCAGCAGTGAAAACAGGGGTGACACCATATATTTT
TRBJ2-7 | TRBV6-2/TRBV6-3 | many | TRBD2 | CASSYSSGLPLEQYF | TGTGCCAGCAGTTACTCTTCGGGACTACCCTTGGAGCAGTACTTC
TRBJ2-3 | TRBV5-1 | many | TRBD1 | CASSAAGTGGSDTQYF | TGCGCCAGCAGCGCCGCCGGGACAGGGGGCAGTGATACGCAGTATTTT
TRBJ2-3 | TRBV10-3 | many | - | CATGTGISTDTQYF | TGTGCCACAGGCACCGGGATCTCCACAGATACGCAGTATTTT
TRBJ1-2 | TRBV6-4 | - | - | CASSERDLGGPTF | TGTGCCAGCAGTGAAAGGGACCTCGGAGGTCCCACCTTC
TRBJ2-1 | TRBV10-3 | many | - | CAIGTWGSEQFF | TGTGCCATCGGTACGTGGGGTAGTGAGCAGTTCTTC
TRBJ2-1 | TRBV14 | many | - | CASSLIGPYNEQFF | TGTGCCAGCAGCCTTATAGGACCATACAATGAGCAGTTCTTC
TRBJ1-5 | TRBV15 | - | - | CATSSQGGSYGNQPQHF | TGTGCCACCAGCAGCCAAGGGGGGTCGTATGGCAATCAGCCCCAGCATTTT
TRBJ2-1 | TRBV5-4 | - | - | CASSLDSGDYNEQFF | TGTGCCAGCAGCTTGGACTCGGGAGACTACAATGAGCAGTTCTTC
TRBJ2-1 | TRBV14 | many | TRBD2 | CASSQGPEREGVYNEQFF | TGTGCCAGCAGCCAAGGACCCGAGCGGGAAGGCGTGTACAATGAGCAGTTCTTC
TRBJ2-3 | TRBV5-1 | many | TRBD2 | CASGPQVAGGADTQYF | TGCGCCAGCGGACCCCAGGTAGCGGGAGGAGCGGATACGCAGTATTTT
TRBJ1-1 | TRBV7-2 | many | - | CASSLRGNTEAFF | TGTGCCAGCAGCTTACGGGGGAACACTGAAGCTTTCTTT
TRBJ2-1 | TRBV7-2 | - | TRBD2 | CASSSPGRNEQFF | TGTGCCAGCAGCTCCCCCGGGAGGAATGAGCAGTTCTTC
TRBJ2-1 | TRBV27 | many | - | CASSLSVGGPRGSEQFF | TGTGCCAGCAGTTTATCGGTAGGGGGGCCAAGAGGGAGTGAGCAGTTCTTC
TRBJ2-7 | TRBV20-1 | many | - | CSASEDYIYEQYF | TGCAGTGCTAGTGAAGACTACATCTACGAGCAGTACTTC
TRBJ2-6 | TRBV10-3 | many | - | CAISQEEGSGANVLTF | TGTGCCATCAGTCAAGAGGAGGGGTCTGGGGCCAACGTCCTGACTTTC
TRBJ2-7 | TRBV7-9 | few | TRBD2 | CASSPPGSGRSSYEQYF | TGTGCCAGCAGCCCTCCGGGTAGCGGGAGATCTTCCTACGAGCAGTACTTC
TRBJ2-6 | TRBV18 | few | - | CASSRSRSGANVLTF | TGTGCCAGCTCACGGAGCCGCTCTGGGGCCAACGTCCTGACTTTC
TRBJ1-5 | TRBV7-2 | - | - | CASTFLGRVNQPQHF | TGTGCCAGCACCTTCCTAGGCAGGGTCAATCAGCCCCAGCATTTT
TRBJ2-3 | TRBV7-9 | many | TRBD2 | CASSSSGRVDTQYF | TGTGCCAGCAGCTCCAGCGGGAGGGTAGATACGCAGTATTTT
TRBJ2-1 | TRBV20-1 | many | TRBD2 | CSASRTSGTNEQFF | TGCAGTGCTTCCCGGACTAGCGGGACCAATGAGCAGTTCTTC
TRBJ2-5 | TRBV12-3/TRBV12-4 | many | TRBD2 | CASRSPGLAGRETQYF | TGTGCCAGCAGGTCACCGGGACTAGCGGGACGAGAGACCCAGTACTTC
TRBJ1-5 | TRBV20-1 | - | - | CSAREGTRGIRNQPQHF | TGCAGTGCTAGAGAGGGGACCAGGGGAATCCGCAATCAGCCCCAGCATTTT
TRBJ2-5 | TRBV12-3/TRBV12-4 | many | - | CASTQFGAPQETQYF | TGTGCCAGCACCCAGTTTGGGGCCCCTCAAGAGACCCAGTACTTC
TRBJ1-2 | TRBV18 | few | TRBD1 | CASSPGPPKDRGYGYTF | TGTGCCAGCTCACCAGGTCCCCCGAAAGACAGGGGGTATGGCTACACCTTC
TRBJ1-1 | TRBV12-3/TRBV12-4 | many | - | CASSPLVIRSTEAFF | TGTGCCAGCAGTCCCCTCGTAATCCGAAGCACTGAAGCTTTCTTT
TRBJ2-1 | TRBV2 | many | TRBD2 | CASSVAGGPYNEQFF | TGTGCCAGCAGTGTAGCGGGAGGGCCTTACAATGAGCAGTTCTTC
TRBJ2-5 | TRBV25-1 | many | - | CASSEDSLGGTQYF | TGTGCCAGCAGTGAGGACAGCTTGGGGGGGACCCAGTACTTC
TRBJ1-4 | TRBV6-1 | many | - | CASRIHQGGKTEKLFF | TGTGCCAGCAGGATTCATCAGGGTGGCAAGACGGAAAAACTGTTTTTT
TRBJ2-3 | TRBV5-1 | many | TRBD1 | CASSATGVMGQYF | TGCGCCAGCAGCGCAACAGGGGTCATGGGGCAGTATTTT
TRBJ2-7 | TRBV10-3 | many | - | CAISDGREQYF | TGTGCCATCAGTGATGGACGCGAGCAGTACTTC
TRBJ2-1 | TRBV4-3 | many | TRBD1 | CASSRSDRGNEQFF | TGCGCCAGCAGCCGGTCGGACAGGGGCAATGAGCAGTTCTTC
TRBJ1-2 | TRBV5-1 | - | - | CASSPQGRTRGYGYTF | TGCGCCAGCAGCCCCCAAGGCCGGACGCGGGGCTATGGCTACACCTTC
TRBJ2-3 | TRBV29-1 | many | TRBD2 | CSVIAGGPDTQYF | TGCAGCGTTATAGCGGGAGGGCCGGATACGCAGTATTTT
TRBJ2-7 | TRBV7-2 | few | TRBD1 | CASSPPGQRYEQYF | TGTGCCAGCAGCCCTCCGGGACAGCGCTACGAGCAGTACTTC
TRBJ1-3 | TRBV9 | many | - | CASSVGPGGSGNTIYF | TGTGCCAGCAGCGTAGGCCCGGGGGGCTCTGGAAACACCATATATTTT
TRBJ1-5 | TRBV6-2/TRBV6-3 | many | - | CASSALGSSNQPQHF | TGTGCCAGCAGTGCCCTGGGGAGTAGCAATCAGCCCCAGCATTTT
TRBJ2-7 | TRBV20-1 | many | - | CSAPPEGGYEQYF | TGCAGTGCACCGCCCGAGGGGGGATACGAGCAGTACTTC
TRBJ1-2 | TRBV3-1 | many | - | CASSQEGAGLRGYTF | TGTGCCAGCAGCCAAGAAGGGGCGGGCTTACGTGGCTACACCTTC
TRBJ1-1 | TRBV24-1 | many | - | CATSDGDGGQAFF | TGTGCCACCAGCGATGGGGATGGGGGGCAAGCTTTCTTT
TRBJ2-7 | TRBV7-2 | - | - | CASSLGLALSSEQYF | TGTGCCAGCAGCTTAGGGCTAGCCCTCTCGTCCGAGCAGTACTTC
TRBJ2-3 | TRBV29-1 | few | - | CSVGPGLRDTQYF | TGCAGCGTCGGACCGGGCCTTAGGGATACGCAGTATTTT
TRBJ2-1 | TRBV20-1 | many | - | CSARAPDGGLNEQFF | TGCAGTGCTAGGGCCCCGGATGGGGGCCTCAATGAGCAGTTCTTC
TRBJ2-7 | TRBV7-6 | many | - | CASSLEASTFHEQYF | TGTGCCAGCAGCTTAGAGGCCAGTACTTTCCACGAGCAGTACTTC
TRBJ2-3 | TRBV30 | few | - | CAWSRQGGGDTQYF | TGTGCCTGGAGTCGCCAAGGGGGAGGAGATACGCAGTATTTT
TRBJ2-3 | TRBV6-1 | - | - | CASSDGLEITDTQYF | TGTGCCAGCAGTGACGGACTGGAAATTACAGATACGCAGTATTTT
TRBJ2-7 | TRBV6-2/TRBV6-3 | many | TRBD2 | CASRLGLAGAYEQYF | TGTGCCAGTAGACTGGGACTAGCGGGGGCCTACGAGCAGTACTTC
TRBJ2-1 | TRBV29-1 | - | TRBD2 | CSVEGTSGSGDEQFF | TGCAGCGTTGAGGGGACTAGCGGGAGTGGGGATGAGCAGTTCTTC